These 14 T cell receptor beta chains were all obtained from the same sample, sequenced in a study of CD8+CD57+ T cells in acquired aplastic anemia (dated by TCRdb to between 2017 and 2018). Instrument used: Illumina HiSeq 2000. Genomic DNA served as template for TCR beta VDJ combination and CDR3 sequence profiling. In TCRdb, the public reads were trimmed at Q25 with fastp and aligned with MiXCR, with productive beta chains retained. Rows with a matching CDR3 protein are joined into one entry that keeps the most common DNA and genes. Within this sample are about 200,000 distinct CDR3 sequences, with approximately 60% of them counted one time only. Roughly 50% of the sample is in the top ten clones. Expansion of CD8+CD57+ cells had been shown by flow cytometry in the patients chosen for sequencing. The source material was sorted CD4+, CD8+, or CD8+CD57+ T cells (not recorded which) from PBMCs. The receptor set was obtained from a human donor with aplastic anemia.

The chain couples TRBV20-1 to TRBJ2-3; 7 nucleotides align to TRBD2. Germline-derived CDR1 and CDR2 are DFQATT and SNEGSKA (reference sequence). The CDR3 extends over 15 amino acids. The ends lost 1 base at V and 5 bases at J; junction bases unmatched: 9. CDR3 loop: CSARVQRGVGDTQYF. The DNA for the CDR3 is TGCAGTGCTAGAGTTCAGCGGGGAGTCGGAGATACGCAGTATTTT.

This chain uses TRBV19 with TRBJ2-5; D call uncertain. The CDR3 consists of 13 residues. Per germline, CDR1 LNHDA and CDR2 SQIVND (reference sequence). Trimming cost V 3 bases and J 2 bases, with 7 bases left between them. DNA of the CDR3: TGTGCCAGTAGTATTGTTGGGCAAGAGACCCAGTACTTC. Amino acid sequence: CASSIVGQETQYF.

This clonotype appeared many times. The CDR3 region is CASSLEQGAWYTEAFF. The CDR3 region has the DNA TGTGCCAGCAGCTTAGAACAGGGGGCCTGGTACACTGAAGCTTTCTTT. V gene TRBV7-8 combines with J gene TRBJ1-1; TRBD1 agrees at 9 bases. The CDR3 is 16 residues long. The J segment lost 3 bases and the V segment lost 1 base, leaving 6 bases of the junction unmatched. Per germline, CDR1 SGHVS and CDR2 FQNEAQ.

V and J are TRBV15 and TRBJ1-1; D call uncertain. The germline V gene has CDR1 LNHNV and CDR2 YYDKDF (reference sequence). The CDR3 sequence is 13 residues long. V dropped 3 bases and J dropped 12 bases, with 17 bases sitting between them. The CDR3 DNA sequence: TGTGCCACCAGCAGGGACTTGCGAGAGTTGTCTTTCTTT. Protein product: CATSRDLRELSFF.

CDR3 sequence: CASSVHRGGTGELFF. CDR3 bases: TGTGCCAGCAGCGTTCACAGGGGGGGGACCGGGGAGCTGTTTTTT. This chain joins TRBV7-3 and TRBJ2-2; D perhaps matches TRBD1 (8 bases). Germline V gives CDR1 SGHTA, CDR2 FQGTGA. Trimming removed 5 bases from V and 5 bases from J, with 15 bases in between. The CDR3 is 15 residues long.

CDR3 loop: CASSIVGLDSPLHF. The CDR3 DNA sequence: TGTGCCAGTAGTATAGTAGGGTTGGACTCACCCCTCCACTTT. The genes are TRBV19 and TRBJ1-6; no definite D call. This CDR3 spans 14 amino acids. Between the trimmed V and J ends, which lost 1 base and 10 bases, there was a span of 11 bases. Per the germline V gene, CDR1 is LNHDA and CDR2 is SQIVND (reference sequence). Supplemented by reference TRBV19 and TRBJ1-6, the full variable domain reads DGGITQSPKYLFRKEGQNVTLSCEQNLNHDAMYWYRQDPGQGLRLIYYSQIVNDFQKGDIAEGYSVSREKKESFPLTVTSAQKNPTAFYLCASSIVGLDSPLHFGNGTRLTVT.

The chain combines TRBV10-3 with TRBJ2-7; TRBD1 might be the D (6 bases). Germline V lookup: CDR1 ENHRY, CDR2 SYGVKD. This CDR3 has 14 residues. The V end lost 1 base, the J end lost 5 bases, and 12 bases lay between the germline ends. The CDR3 spells CAISEYGRGDEQYF. Here the CDR3 DNA reads TGTGCCATCAGTGAGTACGGCAGGGGCGACGAGCAGTACTTC.

This rearrangement joins TRBV20-1 to TRBJ1-3; D remains ambiguous. The CDR3 runs 13 residues. Germline lookup yields CDR1 DFQATT and CDR2 SNEGSKA (reference sequence). Trimming cost V 5 bases and J 4 bases, with 12 bases left between them. CDR3 nucleotide sequence: TGCAGTGCTGCAATTCGGCGGGGAAACACCATATATTTT. This translates into CSAAIRRGNTIYF.

The V call is TRBV29-1, the J call TRBJ1-1, with TRBD1 matching over 11 bases. J lost 7 bases, V lost 5 bases, and 6 bases had no gene match. CDR1 and CDR2 (germline): SQVTM, ANQGSEA. The CDR3 consists of 13 residues. The CDR3 region is CSVRDRGASEAFF. In nucleotides, the CDR3 is TGCAGCGTTAGGGACAGGGGGGCGAGTGAAGCTTTCTTT.

This clonotype has just a few counts. The genes are TRBV2 and TRBJ1-2, with D unclear. CDR3 length equals 13 residues. CDR1 and CDR2 from the germline V gene are SNHLY and FYNNEI. V was cut by 1 base and J by 5 bases, with 8 bases left in between. This CDR3 reads CASSEESRYGYTF. The CDR3 nucleotides read TGTGCCAGCAGTGAAGAGAGTCGGTATGGCTACACCTTC.

This rearrangement joins TRBV15 to TRBJ1-6; 10 bases fit TRBD1. Germline CDR1 LNHNV, CDR2 YYDKDF (reference sequence). Unmatched junction bases numbered 8, after V lost 3 bases and J lost 9 bases. The CDR3 length is 16 residues. CDR3 DNA sequence: TGTGCCACCAGCAGCGACAGGGGGCCAGCTATTTCACCCCTCCACTTT. Encoded protein: CATSSDRGPAISPLHF.

This chain links TRBV2 with TRBJ2-6; D unclear. The CDR3 spans 16 residues. Trimming cost V 3 bases and J 0 bases, with 9 bases left between them. The germline V gene encodes CDR1 SNHLY and CDR2 FYNNEI. DNA of the CDR3: TGTGCCAGCAGTGAGGGGTCAAGCTCTGGGGCCAACGTCCTGACTTTC. Its translation is CASSEGSSSGANVLTF.

V gene TRBV15 combines with J gene TRBJ2-1; D gene uncertain. The V gene lost 3 bases and the J gene lost 0 bases, with 9 bases spanning the gap. In germline, CDR1 is LNHNV, CDR2 YYDKDF (reference sequence). This CDR3 is 15 amino acids long. The CDR3 reads CATSSSRDSYNEQFF. The CDR3 DNA reads as TGTGCCACCAGCAGCTCTAGGGACTCCTACAATGAGCAGTTCTTC.

This rearrangement joins TRBV2 to TRBJ1-4, with 7 bases identical to TRBD1. CDR1 and CDR2 from the germline V gene are SNHLY and FYNNEI. V shed 8 bases and J 8 bases; nucleotides not matched to a gene: 5. CDR3 length: 12 amino acids. CDR3 nucleotide sequence: TGTGCCAGCGGGGGACAGAACGAAAAACTGTTTTTT. This encodes CASGGQNEKLFF.